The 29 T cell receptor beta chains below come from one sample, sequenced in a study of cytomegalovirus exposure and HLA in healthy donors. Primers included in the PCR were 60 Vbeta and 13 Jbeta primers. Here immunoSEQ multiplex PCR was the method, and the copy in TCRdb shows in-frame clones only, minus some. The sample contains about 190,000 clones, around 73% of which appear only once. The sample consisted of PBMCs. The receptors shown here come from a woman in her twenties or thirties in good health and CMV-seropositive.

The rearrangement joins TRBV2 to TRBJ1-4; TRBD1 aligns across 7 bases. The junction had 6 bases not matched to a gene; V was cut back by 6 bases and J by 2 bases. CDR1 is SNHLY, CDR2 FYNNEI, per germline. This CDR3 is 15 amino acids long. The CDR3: CASSSTGDTNEKLFF. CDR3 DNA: TGTGCCAGCAGCTCCACAGGGGATACTAATGAAAAACTGTTTTTT.

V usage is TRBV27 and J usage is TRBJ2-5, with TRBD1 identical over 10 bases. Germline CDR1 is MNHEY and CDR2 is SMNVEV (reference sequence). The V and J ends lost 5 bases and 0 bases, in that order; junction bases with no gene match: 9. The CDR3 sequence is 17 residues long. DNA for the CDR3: TGTGCCAGCAGTCCCAGAAGGACAGGGGGGTACCAAGAGACCCAGTACTTC. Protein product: CASSPRRTGGYQETQYF.

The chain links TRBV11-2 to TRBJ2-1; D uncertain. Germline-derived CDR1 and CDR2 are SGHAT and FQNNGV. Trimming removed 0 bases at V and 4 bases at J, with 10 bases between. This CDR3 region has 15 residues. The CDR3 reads CASSLDFTTYNEQFF. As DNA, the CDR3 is TGTGCCAGCAGCTTAGATTTCACTACTTACAATGAGCAGTTCTTC. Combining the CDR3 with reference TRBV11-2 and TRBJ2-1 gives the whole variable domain EAGVAQSPRYKIIEKRQSVAFWCNPISGHATLYWYQQILGQGPKLLIQFQNNGVVDDSQLPKDRFSAERLKGVDSTLKIQPAKLEDSAVYLCASSLDFTTYNEQFFGPGTRLTVL.

The CDR3 DNA reads as TGTGCCATCAGTGAGTCGACAGCTAATTCACCCCTCCACTTT. It is translated as CAISESTANSPLHF. The V gene is TRBV10-3, the J gene TRBJ1-6, with D possibly being TRBD1 (5 bases). Trimming stripped 0 bases from V and 6 bases from J, with 6 bases between. Germline V CDR1 and CDR2: ENHRY, SYGVKD. CDR3 size: 14 residues.

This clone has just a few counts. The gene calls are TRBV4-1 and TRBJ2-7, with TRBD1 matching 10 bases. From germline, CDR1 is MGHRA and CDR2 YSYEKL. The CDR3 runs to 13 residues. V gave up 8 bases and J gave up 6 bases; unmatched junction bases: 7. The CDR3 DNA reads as TGCGCCAGCGATAGGGACAGGGGACTCGAGCAGTACTTC. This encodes CASDRDRGLEQYF.

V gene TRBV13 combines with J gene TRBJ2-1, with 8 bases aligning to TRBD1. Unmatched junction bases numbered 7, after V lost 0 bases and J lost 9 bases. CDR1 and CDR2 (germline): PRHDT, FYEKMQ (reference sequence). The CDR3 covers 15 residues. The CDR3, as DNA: TGTGCCAGCAGCTTAGGCCGGCAGGGGGCGGTTGAGCAGTTCTTC. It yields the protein CASSLGRQGAVEQFF.

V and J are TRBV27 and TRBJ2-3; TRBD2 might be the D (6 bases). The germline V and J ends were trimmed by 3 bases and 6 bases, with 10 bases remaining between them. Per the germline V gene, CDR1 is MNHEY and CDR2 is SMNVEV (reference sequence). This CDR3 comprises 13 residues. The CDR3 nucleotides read TGTGCCAGCAGTTTTCGACGGGGGGATACGCAGTATTTT. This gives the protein CASSFRRGDTQYF.

The CDR3 DNA reads as TGTGCCAGCAGCTCCTCCGAGGTCGGGAGAGGTACGCAGTATTTT. It specifies CASSSSEVGRGTQYF. The chain uses TRBV7-6 and TRBJ2-3; weak D call: TRBD2 (6 bases). Germline lookup yields CDR1 SGHVS and CDR2 FNYEAQ. The CDR3 has 15 residues. Trimming took 4 bases from V and 8 from J, leaving 19 bases between them.

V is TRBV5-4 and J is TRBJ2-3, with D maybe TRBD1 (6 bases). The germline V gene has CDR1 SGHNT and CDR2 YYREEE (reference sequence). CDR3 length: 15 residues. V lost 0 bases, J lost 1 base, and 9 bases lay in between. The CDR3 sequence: CASSLGQGRTDTQYF. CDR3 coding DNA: TGTGCCAGCAGCTTGGGGCAGGGGCGCACAGATACGCAGTATTTT.

The CDR3 protein is CSVDKGHTDTQYF. The CDR3 nucleotides read TGCAGCGTTGATAAGGGGCACACAGATACGCAGTATTTT. The genes are TRBV29-1 and TRBJ2-3, with a possible D match to TRBD1 (5 bases). This CDR3 has 13 amino acids. The V end lost 3 bases, the J end lost 2 bases, and 9 bases lay between the germline ends. CDR1 is SQVTM, CDR2 ANQGSEA, per germline.

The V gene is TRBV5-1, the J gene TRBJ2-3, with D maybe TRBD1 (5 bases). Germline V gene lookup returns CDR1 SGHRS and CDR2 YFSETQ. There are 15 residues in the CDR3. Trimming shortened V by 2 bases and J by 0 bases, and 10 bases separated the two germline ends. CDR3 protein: CASSFQGKSTDTQYF. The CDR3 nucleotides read TGCGCCAGCAGCTTCCAGGGAAAGAGCACAGATACGCAGTATTTT.

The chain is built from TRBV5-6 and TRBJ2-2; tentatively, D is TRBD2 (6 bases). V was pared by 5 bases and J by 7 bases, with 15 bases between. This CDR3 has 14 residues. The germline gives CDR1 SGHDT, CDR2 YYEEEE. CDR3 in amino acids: CASRPRPGDGELFF. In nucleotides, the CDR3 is TGTGCCAGCAGACCCCGCCCGGGAGACGGGGAGCTGTTTTTT.

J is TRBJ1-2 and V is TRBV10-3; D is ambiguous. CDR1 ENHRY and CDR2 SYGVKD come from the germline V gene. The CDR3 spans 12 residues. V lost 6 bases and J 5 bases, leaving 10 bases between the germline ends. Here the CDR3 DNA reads TGTGCCATCAGCTACTCAAATTATGGCTACACCTTC. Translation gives CAISYSNYGYTF.

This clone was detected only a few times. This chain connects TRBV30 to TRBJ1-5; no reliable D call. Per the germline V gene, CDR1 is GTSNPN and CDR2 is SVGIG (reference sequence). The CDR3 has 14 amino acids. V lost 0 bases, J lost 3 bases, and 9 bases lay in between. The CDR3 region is CAWSVHGDNQPQHF. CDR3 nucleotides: TGTGCCTGGAGTGTACATGGAGACAATCAGCCCCAGCATTTT.

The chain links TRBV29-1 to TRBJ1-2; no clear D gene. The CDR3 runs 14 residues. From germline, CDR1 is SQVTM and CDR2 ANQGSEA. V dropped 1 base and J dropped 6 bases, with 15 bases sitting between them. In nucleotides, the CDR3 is TGCAGCGTTGAAGCGGCGGGCCCCTTTAATGGCTACACCTTC. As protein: CSVEAAGPFNGYTF.

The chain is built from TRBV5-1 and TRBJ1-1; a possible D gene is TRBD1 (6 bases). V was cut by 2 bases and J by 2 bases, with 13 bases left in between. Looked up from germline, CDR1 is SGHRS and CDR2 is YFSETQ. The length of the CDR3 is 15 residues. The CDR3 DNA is TGCGCCAGCAGCTTACAGGGAGGGATCAACACTGAAGCTTTCTTT. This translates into CASSLQGGINTEAFF.

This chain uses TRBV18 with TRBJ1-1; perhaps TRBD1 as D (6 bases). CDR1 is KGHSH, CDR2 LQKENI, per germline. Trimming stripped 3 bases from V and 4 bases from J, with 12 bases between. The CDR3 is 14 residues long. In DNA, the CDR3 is TGTGCCAGCTCACCGGGGGGAGGGGGCACTGAAGCTTTCTTT. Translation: CASSPGGGGTEAFF. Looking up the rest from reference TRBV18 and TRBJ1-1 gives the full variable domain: NAGVMQNPRHLVRRRGQEARLRCSPMKGHSHVYWYRQLPEEGLKFMVYLQKENIIDESGMPKERFSAEFPKEGPSILRIQQVVRGDSAAYFCASSPGGGGTEAFFGQGTRLTVV.

The CDR3 is CASSLTTGGNTEAFF. CDR3 bases: TGTGCCAGCAGCCTAACAACAGGGGGGAACACTGAAGCTTTCTTT. The chain carries TRBV7-8 and TRBJ1-1, with 8 bases matching TRBD1. This CDR3 spans 15 amino acids. V lost 5 bases and J lost 1; bases outside the gene matches: 6. The germline CDR1 and CDR2 sequences are SGHVS and FQNEAQ.

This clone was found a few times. The CDR3 coding sequence is TGTGCCAGTACCTCTCGGGGCACAGATACGCAGTATTTT. Its translation is CASTSRGTDTQYF. The chain recombines TRBV19 with TRBJ2-3; no reliable D call. The V end lost 7 bases, the J end lost 1 base, and 9 bases lay between the germline ends. This CDR3 has 13 amino acids. The V gene's germline CDR1 is LNHDA and CDR2 SQIVND (reference sequence).

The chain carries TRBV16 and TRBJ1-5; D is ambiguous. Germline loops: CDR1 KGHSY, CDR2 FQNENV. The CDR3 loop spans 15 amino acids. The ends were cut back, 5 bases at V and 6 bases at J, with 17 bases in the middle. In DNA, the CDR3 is TGTGCCAGCAGCGCGACGCACACGGGGAGTCAGCCCCAGCATTTT. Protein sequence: CASSATHTGSQPQHF.

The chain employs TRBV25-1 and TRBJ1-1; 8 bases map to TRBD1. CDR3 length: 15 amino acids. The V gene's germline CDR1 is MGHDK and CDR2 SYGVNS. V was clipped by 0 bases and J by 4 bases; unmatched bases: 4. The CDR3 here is CASSEYTGGTTEAFF. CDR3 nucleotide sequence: TGTGCCAGCAGTGAATATACAGGGGGTACCACTGAAGCTTTCTTT.

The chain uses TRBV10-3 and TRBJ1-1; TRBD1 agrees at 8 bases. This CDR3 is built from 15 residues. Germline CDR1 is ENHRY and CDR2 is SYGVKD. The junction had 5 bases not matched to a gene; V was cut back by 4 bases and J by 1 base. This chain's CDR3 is CAISVTGTGNTEAFF. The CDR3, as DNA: TGTGCCATCAGTGTTACCGGGACAGGGAACACTGAAGCTTTCTTT.

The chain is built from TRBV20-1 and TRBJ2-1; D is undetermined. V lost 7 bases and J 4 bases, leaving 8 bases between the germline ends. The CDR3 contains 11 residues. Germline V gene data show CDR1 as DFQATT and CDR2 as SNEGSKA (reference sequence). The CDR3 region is CSVASYNEQFF. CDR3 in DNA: TGCAGTGTTGCGAGTTACAATGAGCAGTTCTTC.

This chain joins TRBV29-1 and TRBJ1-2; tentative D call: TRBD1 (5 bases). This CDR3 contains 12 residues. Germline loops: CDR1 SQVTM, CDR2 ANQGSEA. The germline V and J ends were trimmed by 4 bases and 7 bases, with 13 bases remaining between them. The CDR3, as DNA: TGCAGCGTTGGTTCAGGGTTCTTTGGCTACACCTTC. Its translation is CSVGSGFFGYTF.

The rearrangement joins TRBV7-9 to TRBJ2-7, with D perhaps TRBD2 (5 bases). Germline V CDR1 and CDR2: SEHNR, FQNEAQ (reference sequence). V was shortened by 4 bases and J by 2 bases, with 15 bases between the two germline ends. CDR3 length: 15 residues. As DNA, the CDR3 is TGTGCCAGCAGCTCCCCAAGCAACGGGGCCTACGAGCAGTACTTC. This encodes CASSSPSNGAYEQYF.

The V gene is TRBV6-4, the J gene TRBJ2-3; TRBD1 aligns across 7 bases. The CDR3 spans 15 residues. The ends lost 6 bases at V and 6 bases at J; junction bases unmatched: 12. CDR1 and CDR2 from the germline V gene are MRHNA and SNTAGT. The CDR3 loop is CASSVALQGVDTQYF. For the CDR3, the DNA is TGTGCCAGCAGCGTAGCCCTCCAGGGGGTGGATACGCAGTATTTT.

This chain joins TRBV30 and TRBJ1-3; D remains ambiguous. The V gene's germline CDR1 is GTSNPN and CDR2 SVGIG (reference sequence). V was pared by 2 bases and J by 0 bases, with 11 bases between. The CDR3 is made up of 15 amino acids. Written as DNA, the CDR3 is TGTGCCTGGAGTTGGGGAGAGAGCTCTGGAAACACCATATATTTT. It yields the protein CAWSWGESSGNTIYF.

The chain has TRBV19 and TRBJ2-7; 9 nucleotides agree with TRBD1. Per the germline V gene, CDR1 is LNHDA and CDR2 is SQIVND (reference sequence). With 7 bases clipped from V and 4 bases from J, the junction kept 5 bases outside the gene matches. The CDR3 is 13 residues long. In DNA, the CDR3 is TGTGCCAGTACTAGGACAGGGGCTTACGAGCAGTACTTC. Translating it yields CASTRTGAYEQYF.

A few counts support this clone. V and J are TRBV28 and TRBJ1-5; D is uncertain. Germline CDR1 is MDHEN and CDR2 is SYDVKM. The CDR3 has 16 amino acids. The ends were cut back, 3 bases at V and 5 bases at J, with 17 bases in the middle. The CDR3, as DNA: TGTGCCAGCAGTTTTGTGGGTGAGGTGTTACATCAGCCCCAGCATTTT. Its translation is CASSFVGEVLHQPQHF.